The clone carrying this TCR beta chain has more than one count but fewer than ten. The data belong to a study of blood T cell repertoires in COVID-19. As processed by the authors: Reference gene primer amplification gave nucleated cell count estimates. Sequenced by immunoSEQ multiplex PCR; TCRdb stores in-frame clones only, minus some. That table is the source of V, J and clone size, and D and trimming were worked out from the DNA. The profile shows some 320,000 clones, roughly 85% of them singletons. The junction had 4 bases not matched to a gene; V was cut back by 4 bases and J by 1 base. CDR1 is KGHDR and CDR2 is SFDVKD in the germline V gene. The CDR3 has 15 residues.

The source of this sequence is a human donor in a cohort sampled during active COVID-19. The chain carries TRBV24-1 and TRBJ2-3; TRBD1 agrees at 7 bases. The specimen was peripheral blood. In DNA, the CDR3 is TGTGCCACCAGTGACCGTGGACAGGGCACAGATACGCAGTATTTT. Protein product: CATSDRGQGTDTQYF.